This TCR beta chain appears in the sequencing data of a study of cytomegalovirus exposure and HLA in healthy donors. The CDR3 is 14 residues long. CDR1 and CDR2 (germline): SEHNR, FQNEAQ (reference sequence). Germline trimming cut 4 bases from V and 12 bases from J; bases unmatched to any gene: 12. PCR amplification relied on 60 Vbeta primers (plus 13 Jbeta primers). Only in-frame clones appear in the TCRdb table, and some are missing; sequencing was by immunoSEQ multiplex PCR. The data show some 100,000 clones, roughly 70% seen once. Sequencing used PBMCs. The sequence was collected from a man aged 50-59 years in good health and CMV-seronegative. The gene calls are TRBV7-9 and TRBJ2-7; 10 bases map to TRBD1. The DNA of the CDR3 is TGTGCCAGCAGCTCGGGACAGGGGCTCCTCGGCCCGTACTTC. It encodes CASSSGQGLLGPYF.